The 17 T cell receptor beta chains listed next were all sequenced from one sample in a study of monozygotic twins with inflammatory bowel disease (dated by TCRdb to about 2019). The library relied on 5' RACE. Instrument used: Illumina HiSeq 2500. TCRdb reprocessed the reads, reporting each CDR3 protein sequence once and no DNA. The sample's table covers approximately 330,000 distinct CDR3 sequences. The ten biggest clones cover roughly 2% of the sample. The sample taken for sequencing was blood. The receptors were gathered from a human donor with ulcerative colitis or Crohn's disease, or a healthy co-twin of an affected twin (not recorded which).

The CDR3 spells CASSFAPGDEKLFF. The chain has TRBV5-1 and TRBJ1-4; TCRdb gives TRBD1 as the D gene, but with no DNA this cannot be confirmed. The CDR3 loop spans 14 amino acids. Germline lookup yields CDR1 SGHRS and CDR2 YFSETQ.

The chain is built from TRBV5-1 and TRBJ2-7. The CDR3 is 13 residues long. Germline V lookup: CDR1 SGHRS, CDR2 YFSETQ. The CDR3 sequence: CASSLGQVYEQYF.

CDR3 protein: CASSHGTGTYEQYF. This chain joins TRBV14 and TRBJ2-7; there is no DNA to check the TCRdb D call of TRBD1. The CDR3 runs to 14 residues. Germline CDR1 is SGHDN and CDR2 is FVKESK.

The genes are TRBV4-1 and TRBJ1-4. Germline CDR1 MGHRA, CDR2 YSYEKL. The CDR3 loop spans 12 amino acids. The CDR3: CASSGENEKLFF.

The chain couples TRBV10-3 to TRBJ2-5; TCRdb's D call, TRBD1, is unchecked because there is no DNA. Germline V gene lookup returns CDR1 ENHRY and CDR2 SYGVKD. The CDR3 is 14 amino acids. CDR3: CAISTTGVPGTQYF.

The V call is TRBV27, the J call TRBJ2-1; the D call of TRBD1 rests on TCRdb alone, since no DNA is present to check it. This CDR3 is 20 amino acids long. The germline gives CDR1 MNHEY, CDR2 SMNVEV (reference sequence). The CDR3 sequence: CASSPHLTGAFFGSYNEQFF.

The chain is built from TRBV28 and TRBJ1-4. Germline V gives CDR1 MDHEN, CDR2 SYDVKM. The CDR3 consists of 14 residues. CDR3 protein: CASSLRGEDEKLFF.

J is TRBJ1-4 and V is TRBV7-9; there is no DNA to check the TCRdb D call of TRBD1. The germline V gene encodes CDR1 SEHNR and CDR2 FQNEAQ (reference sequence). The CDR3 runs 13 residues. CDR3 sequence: CASSPGTYEKLFF.

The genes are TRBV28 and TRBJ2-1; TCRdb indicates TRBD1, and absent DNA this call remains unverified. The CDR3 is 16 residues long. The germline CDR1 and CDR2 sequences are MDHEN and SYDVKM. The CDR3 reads CASSFPGTGSIEEQFF.

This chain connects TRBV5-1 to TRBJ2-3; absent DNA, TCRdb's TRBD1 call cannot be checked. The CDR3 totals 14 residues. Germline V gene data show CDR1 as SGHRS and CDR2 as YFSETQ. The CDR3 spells CASSRDSATDTQYF.

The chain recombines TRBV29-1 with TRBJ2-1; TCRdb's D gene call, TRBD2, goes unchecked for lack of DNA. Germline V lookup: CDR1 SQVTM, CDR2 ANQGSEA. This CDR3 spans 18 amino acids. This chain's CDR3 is CSSSGETSGRASYNEQFF.

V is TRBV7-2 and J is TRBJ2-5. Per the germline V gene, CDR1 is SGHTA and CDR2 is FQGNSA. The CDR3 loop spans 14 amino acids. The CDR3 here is CASSRTRNQETQYF.

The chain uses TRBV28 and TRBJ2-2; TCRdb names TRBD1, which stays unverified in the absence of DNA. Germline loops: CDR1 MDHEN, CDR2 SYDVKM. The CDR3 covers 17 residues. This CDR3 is CASITRGGPGFGGELFF. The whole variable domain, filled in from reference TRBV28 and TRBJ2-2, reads DVKVTQSSRYLVKRTGEKVFLECVQDMDHENMFWYRQDPGLGLRLIYFSYDVKMKEKGDIPEGYSVSREKKERFSLILESASTNQTSMYLCASITRGGPGFGGELFFGEGSRLTVL.

CDR3: CASSHPNRGSSYNEQFF. V usage is TRBV6-2 or TRBV6-3 and J usage is TRBJ2-1; TCRdb's D call, TRBD1, is unchecked because there is no DNA. From germline, CDR1 is MNHEY and CDR2 SVGEGT. The CDR3 consists of 17 residues.

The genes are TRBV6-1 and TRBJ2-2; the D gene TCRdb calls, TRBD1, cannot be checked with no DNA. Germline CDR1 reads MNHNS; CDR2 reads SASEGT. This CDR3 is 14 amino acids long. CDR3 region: CASKAGGSTGELFF.

CDR3 region: CASSPWTVQGSYNEQFF. The rearrangement links TRBV7-8 to TRBJ2-1; there is no DNA to check the TCRdb D call of TRBD1. This CDR3 comprises 17 residues. Germline V gene sequence: CDR1 SGHVS, CDR2 FQNEAQ. The whole variable domain, remainder taken from reference TRBV7-8 and TRBJ2-1, is GAGVSQSPRYKVAKRGQDVALRCDPISGHVSLFWYQQALGQGPEFLTYFQNEAQLDKSGLPSDRFFAERPEGSVSTLKIQRTQQEDSAVYLCASSPWTVQGSYNEQFFGPGTRLTVL.

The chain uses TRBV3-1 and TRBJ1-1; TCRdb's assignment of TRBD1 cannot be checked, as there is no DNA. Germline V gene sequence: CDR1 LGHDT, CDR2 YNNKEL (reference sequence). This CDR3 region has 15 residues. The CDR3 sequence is CASSPPGTDNTEAFF.